Listed below are T cell receptor beta chains from one sample, sequenced in a study of cytomegalovirus exposure and HLA in healthy donors. TCRdb's copy holds only in-frame clones and misses some; the assay was immunoSEQ multiplex PCR. The data contain fewer than 150,000 clones, roughly 80% of them seen just once; the ten biggest clones take up about 2.9%. The sample taken for sequencing was PBMCs. These receptors were taken from a middle-aged man in good health and CMV-seronegative. Each CDR3 is given with its conserved first and last residue. The D gene is left open where the match is weak. Only some rows state a clone size, as once, few, many or a class for expanded clones.

V gene	D gene	J gene	clone size	CDR3 length	CDR3 DNA	CDR3 protein
TRBV25-1	TRBD1	TRBJ1-2	NA	15	TGTGCCAGCAGTGAATCGAGGGCAGGGGGCTCTGGCTACACCTTC	CASSESRAGGSGYTF
TRBV6-5	TRBD1	TRBJ1-2	few	13	TGTGCCAGCAGCAAGACAGGGGACTATGGCTACACCTTC	CASSKTGDYGYTF
TRBV5-1	NA	TRBJ1-1	NA	12	TGCGCCAGCAGCGAAGGGAGCACTGAAGCTTTCTTT	CASSEGSTEAFF
TRBV18	NA	TRBJ2-3	few	15	TGTGCCAGCTCACACGGGACTCCCTCGACAGATACGCAGTATTTT	CASSHGTPSTDTQYF
TRBV27	NA	TRBJ1-1	once	13	TGTGCCAGCAGTTTATCCAACAGGCGTGAAGCTTTCTTT	CASSLSNRREAFF
TRBV4-2	TRBD2	TRBJ2-1	NA	17	TGTGCCAGCAGCCAAGATCGTTCAGCGGGGGGGCTTAATGAGCAGTTCTTC	CASSQDRSAGGLNEQFF
TRBV19	TRBD1	TRBJ1-4	NA	15	TGTGCCAGCAACTCAGCGGGACAGGGGCGTGAAAAACTGTTTTTT	CASNSAGQGREKLFF
TRBV2	NA	TRBJ2-1	NA	16	TGTGCCAGCAGGGACTCTCTGGCGGGATCCGTCAGTGAGCAGTTCTTC	CASRDSLAGSVSEQFF
TRBV7-8	NA	TRBJ1-6	NA	14	TGTGCCAGCAGCTTTCTAAAACATAATTCACCCCTCCACTTT	CASSFLKHNSPLHF
TRBV18	NA	TRBJ2-7	NA	15	TGTGCCAGCTCCCCTCTCCCCGAGCAGGGGGGCGAGCAGTACTTC	CASSPLPEQGGEQYF
TRBV4-1	TRBD1	TRBJ2-7	NA	17	TGCGCCAGCAGCCACGGGACTCCGGGACAGGGTTCCCACGAGCAGTACTTC	CASSHGTPGQGSHEQYF
TRBV7-9	TRBD1	TRBJ2-3	NA	18	TGTGCCAGCAGCTCCACGGGACAGGGGGCGCCAAGGACAGATACGCAGTATTTT	CASSSTGQGAPRTDTQYF
TRBV4-1	NA	TRBJ1-1	NA	15	TGCGCCAGCAGCCAAGATACAGGCTTTAACACTGAAGCTTTCTTT	CASSQDTGFNTEAFF
TRBV18	TRBD2	TRBJ2-2	NA	15	TGTGCCAGCTCACAGCTAGCGGGGCAAACCGGGGAGCTGTTTTTT	CASSQLAGQTGELFF
TRBV6-1	NA	TRBJ2-5	NA	14	TGTGCCAGCAGTGAAGCTGGCAGGGCCGAGACCCAGTACTTC	CASSEAGRAETQYF
TRBV2	TRBD1	TRBJ1-5	NA	15	TGTGCCAGCAGTCCCGGGACAGGGGGACGTCAGCCCCAGCATTTT	CASSPGTGGRQPQHF
TRBV5-6	TRBD2	TRBJ2-5	NA	14	TGTGCCAGCAGCCCATGGGGGGGGCAAGAGACCCAGTACTTC	CASSPWGGQETQYF
TRBV7-2	TRBD1	TRBJ1-3	NA	20	TGTGCCAGCAGCTTAGCGCTAGGGGACAGTTACGGGAGAGGGGGAAACACCATATATTTT	CASSLALGDSYGRGGNTIYF
TRBV5-8	NA	TRBJ1-5	few	17	TGTGCCAGCAGCTTGGTAAGGGGGGGTTATAGCAATCAGCCCCAGCATTTT	CASSLVRGGYSNQPQHF
TRBV29-1	TRBD1	TRBJ1-1	few	15	TGCAGCGTTATACCAGGGGGCACCATGAACACTGAAGCTTTCTTT	CSVIPGGTMNTEAFF
TRBV7-8	NA	TRBJ1-5	few	15	TGTGCCAGCAGCTTAGACTGGTTCAGCAATCAGCCCCAGCATTTT	CASSLDWFSNQPQHF
TRBV7-9	NA	TRBJ1-2	NA	12	TGTGCCAGCAGCGGTCAGGGTTATGGCTACACCTTC	CASSGQGYGYTF
TRBV19	NA	TRBJ2-6	few	17	TGTGCCAGTAGTCTTGGACAGTGGCAATTAGGCGCCAACGTCCTGACTTTC	CASSLGQWQLGANVLTF
TRBV29-1	TRBD1	TRBJ2-2	NA	13	TGCAGCGTCCGGACAGGGAACACCGGGGAGCTGTTTTTT	CSVRTGNTGELFF
TRBV6-5	NA	TRBJ1-1	NA	13	TGTGCCAGCAGTTATTATAGTAACACTGAAGCTTTCTTT	CASSYYSNTEAFF
TRBV2	TRBD2	TRBJ2-2	NA	16	TGTGCCAGCAGAAAGGGACTAGCGGGGGGGGCCGGGGAGCTGTTTTTT	CASRKGLAGGAGELFF
TRBV19	NA	TRBJ1-1	NA	15	TGTGCCAGTAGTATACCCCAGGGCAGGGGCACTGAAGCTTTCTTT	CASSIPQGRGTEAFF
TRBV7-2	NA	TRBJ1-1	NA	13	TGTGCCAGCAGCGTCCAGGAGAACACTGAAGCTTTCTTT	CASSVQENTEAFF
TRBV25-1	NA	TRBJ1-4	NA	13	TGTGCCAGCCGTTCTCGGTTTAATGAAAAACTGTTTTTT	CASRSRFNEKLFF
TRBV7-9	TRBD1	TRBJ1-1	NA	15	TGTGCCAGCACCTCACCCGGGGACAGGGTTAAAGAAGCTTTCTTT	CASTSPGDRVKEAFF
TRBV5-1	TRBD1	TRBJ2-3	few	16	TGCGCCAGCAGCGGGACAGGGGCGTCGGGCACAGATACGCAGTATTTT	CASSGTGASGTDTQYF
TRBV20-1	NA	TRBJ2-1	NA	9	TGCAGTGCTACTTGTGAGCAGTTCTTC	CSATCEQFF
TRBV28	NA	TRBJ2-1	few	13	TGTGCCAGCAGCCAACTAGGGCGCAATGAGCAGTTCTTC	CASSQLGRNEQFF
TRBV7-2	TRBD1	TRBJ2-3	NA	15	TGTGCCAGCAGCCAGAGACAGGGGATCACAGATACGCAGTATTTT	CASSQRQGITDTQYF
TRBV6-1	NA	TRBJ1-6	once	13	TGTGCCAGCAGTGAAGCTATGGGGGCGGCCCTCCACTTT	CASSEAMGAALHF
TRBV2	NA	TRBJ2-7	few	14	TGTGCCAGTCACCCGGGACTGACCTCCTACGAGCAGTACTTC	CASHPGLTSYEQYF
TRBV4-1	NA	TRBJ1-1	NA	15	TGCGCCAGCAGCCAAGAATGGTGGCAGAACACTGAAGCTTTCTTT	CASSQEWWQNTEAFF
TRBV30	NA	TRBJ2-5	NA	11	TGTGCCTGGAGCCTACCGGGGACCCAGTACTTC	CAWSLPGTQYF
TRBV13	NA	TRBJ2-2	NA	12	TGTGCCAGAAAGACAGGTACCGGGGAGCTGTTTTTT	CARKTGTGELFF
TRBV27	TRBD2	TRBJ2-7	NA	16	TGTGCCAGCAGTCCTCGGACTAGCGGGGACACCTACGAGCAGTACTTC	CASSPRTSGDTYEQYF
TRBV19	TRBD2	TRBJ2-5	NA	16	TGTGCCAGTAGTATAGAGGCTAGCGGGAGCCAAGAGACCCAGTACTTC	CASSIEASGSQETQYF
TRBV2	NA	TRBJ1-4	NA	15	TGTGCCAGCAGTGAAGGGGGCTGGTACGGGGAAAAACTGTTTTTT	CASSEGGWYGEKLFF
TRBV5-8	NA	TRBJ1-3	NA	15	TGTGCCAGCAGGTCGAAGGGGGTCGCTGGAAACACCATATATTTT	CASRSKGVAGNTIYF
TRBV11-3	NA	TRBJ2-1	NA	13	TGTGCCAGCAGCCGGGTGGCTAGCGTTGAGCAGTTCTTC	CASSRVASVEQFF
TRBV18	NA	TRBJ2-5	few	13	TGTGCCAGCTCACGGGACAATCAAGAGACCCAGTACTTC	CASSRDNQETQYF
TRBV13	TRBD2	TRBJ2-3	few	19	TGTGCCAGCAGCTGGGCCCAACGGGGACTAGCGGGAGTTGGAGATACGCAGTATTTT	CASSWAQRGLAGVGDTQYF
TRBV6-5	TRBD2	TRBJ2-1	NA	15	TGTGCCAGCAGTTACCGGACTAGCGTCCACAATGAGCAGTTCTTC	CASSYRTSVHNEQFF
TRBV5-1	NA	TRBJ1-1	NA	15	TGCGCCAGCAGCTTGGCCCCATCCGGGAACACTGAAGCTTTCTTT	CASSLAPSGNTEAFF
TRBV5-1	NA	TRBJ1-2	NA	13	TGCGCCAGCAGCTTGCCACAGTACTATGGCTACACCTTC	CASSLPQYYGYTF
TRBV14	NA	TRBJ1-6	NA	14	TGTGCCAGCAGTCGGGGACTCCAAAATTCACCCCTCCACTTT	CASSRGLQNSPLHF
TRBV28	NA	TRBJ2-1	NA	15	TGTGCCAGCAGTTCAACAGGGACGTTCTACAATGAGCAGTTCTTC	CASSSTGTFYNEQFF
TRBV6-6	NA	TRBJ2-1	NA	15	TGTGCCAGCACCCCCCAGGCTCAGCTTTACAATGAGCAGTTCTTC	CASTPQAQLYNEQFF
TRBV7-6	TRBD2	TRBJ2-3	NA	16	TGTGCCAGCAGCCTGCTAGCGGGGGGGCCGGCGGATACGCAGTATTTT	CASSLLAGGPADTQYF